This T cell receptor (beta chain) derives from a study of regulatory T cells in long-lasting Graves disease. Findings and limits, study-wide: Fewer public clonotypes were shared by new patients (roughly 970) than by persistent patients (approximately 2,700).

Regarding time point: newly diagnosed GD, antithyroid drugs for less than 3 months. PBMC-extracted RNA yielded the TCR library. In building TCR beta libraries, iRepertoire HTBI primers were used together with Arm-PCR of CDR3 regions. Each CDR3 protein gets one entry after TCRdb re-called the multiplex PCR reads with MiXCR. The table shows about 560,000 distinct CDR3 sequences, with about 16% occurring only once. The CDR3 is 18 residues long. V dropped 2 bases and J dropped 6 bases, with 26 bases sitting between them. Per germline, CDR1 MNHEY and CDR2 SVGAGI. As regards this clonotype: Its antigen is not identified.

The data also belong to a second study, concerning T cells in Graves' hyperthyroidism and ophthalmopathy. That study adds: The model's output predicted ophthalmopathy at a median of 6.5 months prior to onset.

The V and J genes are TRBV6-5 and TRBJ2-7; perhaps TRBD1 as D (7 bases). The sample consisted of peripheral blood mononuclear cells (PBMCs), taken at new diagnosis, from a patient treated with antithyroid drugs. This sequence originates from a man between 18 and 29 years old with Graves disease. CDR3 in DNA: TGTGCCAGCAGTTACCCCACAGGGCGGGGACAGTTCAAGGTCGAGCAGTACTTC. This translates into CASSYPTGRGQFKVEQYF.